A single sample is the source of the 2 T cell receptor beta chains below, sequenced in a study of blood T cell repertoires in COVID-19. The repertoire was sequenced with immunoSEQ multiplex PCR; TCRdb's copy has only in-frame clones and lacks some. Among under 200,000 clones, approximately 80% were seen once, and the ten largest hold 1.5%. The sequencing sample was made of peripheral blood. Receptor source: a human donor in a cohort sampled during active COVID-19.

This rearrangement joins TRBV5-1 to TRBJ2-3; D is unresolved. This CDR3 contains 15 residues. Trimming took off 0 bases at V and 1 base at J, with 9 bases between the two ends. Per germline, CDR1 SGHRS and CDR2 YFSETQ. CDR3 sequence: CASSLAVRGTDTQYF. Written as DNA, the CDR3 is TGCGCCAGCAGCTTGGCAGTCCGTGGCACAGATACGCAGTATTTT.

This clone turned up a few times. The CDR3 DNA reads as TGTGCCAGCAGCGAGACAGGGTCAATCTACGAGCAGTACTTC. Translation gives CASSETGSIYEQYF. V is TRBV6-2 or TRBV6-3 and J is TRBJ2-7, with 7 bases identical to TRBD1. V was clipped by 6 bases and J by 3 bases; unmatched bases: 8. Germline CDR1 is MNHEY and CDR2 is SVGEGT. This CDR3 spans 14 amino acids.